This T cell receptor (beta chain) originates from a study of cytomegalovirus exposure and HLA in healthy donors (dated by TCRdb to about 2017). About the study as a whole: In an earlier analysis of around 540 of the donors, roughly 300 Gb of sequence data and 120 million or so unique TCR beta sequences from about 180 million T cells were reported. Across around 400 genotyped donors of the cohort, an average of approximately 220,000 unique TCR beta nucleotide sequences per donor were sequenced, and 15% to 20% of those sequences were non-productive. The study aimed to test whether cataloging public T cell receptors could reveal signatures of past pathogen exposure. Five DR-DQ haplotypes were handled as single units for association and clustering, since linkage in the cohort was strong. The study used immunosequencing to profile the T cell repertoires of under 700 subjects and linked those repertoires to cytomegalovirus serostatus. Besides the first cohort of under 700 subjects, a separate validation cohort made up of 120 different subjects was used. Class I and class II HLA loci were covered by the typing at four-digit resolution. In a later analysis, previously published TCR beta repertoires from 670 or so donors were re-analyzed and high-resolution HLA genotyping was added so that TCR occurrence patterns could be studied. Genome-wide SNP genotypes for about 65% of the 666 donors were used in a later genetic analysis, which treated that subset as a discovery cohort. An earlier analysis of some 600 of the donors applied high-throughput TCR beta sequencing to assess whether each TCR beta V gene segment acted as functional or pseudogenic. Among the roughly 430 genotyped donors, about 83% belonged to the genetic ancestry cluster associated with self-reported Caucasian donors. The number of donors typed differed by locus, with about 629-640 for A, B, C, DRB1 and DQB1, 522 for DQA1, about 610 for DPA1, and some 450 for DPB1. An early release that covered more than 550 HLA-typed donors contained about 300 gigabases of sequencing data and approximately 85 million unique TCR sequences. Every repertoire in the discovery cohort had been generated on one and the same sequencing platform. Rather than drawing on any new phenotypic data, the later analysis identified candidate immune exposures from TCR beta sequences and the way those sequences occurred across donors. Donor age, sex, ethnicity and CMV serostatus were compiled alongside the repertoire data. High-throughput TCR immunosequencing, statistical association of individual TCRs with disease status, and machine learning were combined to predict cytomegalovirus infection status. Overall results and qualifications from the work: A further reported finding was that TCR beta sequences accurately predicted the HLA-A and HLA-B alleles for most subjects in the first cohort. Compared with the roughly 700-donor mean, donors in an Asian-associated ancestry cluster had fewer N-insertions in productive TCRs, according to a later genetic analysis. Because the 87-base-pair reads could not distinguish some IMGT-functional V segments, including TRBV6-2 and TRBV6-3, those segments were excluded. When HLA alleles, especially DR and DQ, strongly co-occurred, attributing TCR associations to individual alleles was difficult. CMV serostatus was the only immune exposure information available for the cohort. Because counts were too low, roughly 18 rarely observed V segments, including chromosome 9 orphons, were left out of the earlier analysis of a few hundred of the donors. It was suggested by the authors that the approach could potentially be generalized to other disease states and immunological phenotypes. A few of the identified cytomegalovirus-associated TCR beta chains were confirmed in vitro to be specific for cytomegalovirus antigens. Cytomegalovirus status was reported to be diagnosed by the classifier with high specificity and sensitivity in both the original and validation cohorts. In a later analysis, the rate of TCR association differed among HLA loci, with DRB1 alleles having the most associated TCRs and HLA-C alleles having the fewest. Roughly uniform sequencing depth across donors was assumed in presence/absence analyses, although this assumption may not hold. In an earlier analysis of 500 to 650 of the donors, most TCR beta V segments appeared in productive rearrangements about 87% or about 30% of the time, broadly matching IMGT annotations. A later analysis found that most CMV-associated TCR beta chains appeared HLA-restricted, with HLA associations seemingly driven largely by CMV exposure. This cohort had only TCR beta chains sequenced, and the lack of alpha or paired-chain data limited which features could be detected. Most TCR sequences were observed very rarely across donors, whereas some public TCRs were present in many individuals. The sequencing pipeline was judged likely to have produced a cluster of highly shared sequence variants as a technical artifact. An association between a missense DCLRE1C variant and V-gene and J-gene trimming of TCR beta chains was found in a later genetic analysis and replicated in an independent cohort. Specific HLA alleles were associated with 15,000 to 20,000 TCR beta sequences at a false discovery rate of 0.05 in a later analysis. A total of 164 TCR beta chains were listed by the study as associated with cytomegalovirus. Because HLA typing was missing for some donors at each locus, association tests included only the typed subset. Correlated functional status among segregating V segments might be attributable to linkage disequilibrium, but an unknown experimental factor could not be ruled out. Compared with equally common non-associated chains, HLA-associated TCR beta chains in a later analysis were more clonally expanded and had lower generation probabilities. A later analysis reported that several top co-occurrence clusters appeared linked to parvovirus B19, influenza, CMV and Epstein-Barr virus.

On this clone itself: Its cognate antigen has yet to be identified. No clone much larger than this one lies a single base away; base qualities are absent.

Between the V and J ends, shortened by 6 bases and 3 bases respectively, the junction contains 10 bases. Taken from the germline V gene, the CDR1 and CDR2 loops are MDHEN and SYDVKM. The CDR3 measures 13 amino acids from cysteine to phenylalanine. The retained sequence is limited to the CDR3, 39 bases, with the frame set at the first base. The cohort consisted of 600 or so healthy bone marrow donors. All cohort members were sampled while nominally healthy, although unrecorded immune exposures were likely present. The donor tested CMV seropositive, placing the donor among the roughly 300 seropositive members of the cohort. Every donor gave a peripheral blood sample, and the peripheral blood mononuclear cells from that sample were used for TCR beta sequencing. The Qiagen DNeasy Blood Extraction Kit was used to extract genomic DNA from the blood cell samples. The library was generated by the immunoSEQ multiplex PCR assay. The multiplex PCR relied on a mix of 60 forward primers for TCR Vbeta segments and 13 reverse primers for TCR Jbeta segments. The CDR3 region of rearranged TCR beta genes was amplified from genomic DNA by a multiplex PCR assay. On the Illumina HiSeq System, the amplified TCR beta libraries were sequenced as 87-base-pair reads. For the original study's pipeline: A later analysis tallied 75 million to 95 million unique TCR beta chains across the 700 or so repertoires, and some 10 million of those chains were shared by two or more donors. Raw reads were error-corrected and collapsed into unique sequences with a nearest-neighbor algorithm that merged closely related sequences to remove PCR and sequencing errors. CDR3 sequences were aligned to IMGT reference sequences to assign V, D and J gene segments. For a sequence to be retained, a match of at least six nucleotides was required to both a V gene segment and a J gene segment. Rearrangements were called productive when the CDR3 lacked stop codons and stayed in frame with V and J; all others were non-productive. CDR3 was defined according to IMGT convention as the region running from the second conserved V-encoded cysteine to the conserved J-encoded phenylalanine. The earlier analysis of fewer than 700 of the donors excluded sequences that lacked an unambiguous match to a single V gene segment. An earlier analysis of about 590 of the donors classified V segments as functional when productive rearrangements were above 56.7% and as segregating when the standard deviation between donors was above 5%. A statistical classification framework was built for diagnosing cytomegalovirus status from the catalog of TCR beta chain sequences. In a later analysis, TCR nucleotide sequences were compared against IMGT/GENE-DB human TR gene sequences so that V and J genes could be assigned. The TCRdist pipeline was used in a later analysis to assign CDR3 sequences and most-parsimonious VDJ recombination scenarios. In a later analysis, each TCR beta chain was defined by its CDR3 amino acid sequence together with its V-gene family, and reads lacking a unique V-gene family were excluded. As a way to deal with suspected cross-contamination and a sequencing artifact, a later analysis dropped hundreds of nucleotide sequences that were highly shared and had low generation probability. In a later analysis, a clonal expansion index was calculated for each public chain from normalized within-repertoire ranks of inferred template counts. Generation probabilities in a later analysis came from a VDJ recombination model fitted to out-of-frame rearrangements, and those results were checked against IGoR. In a later analysis, hypergeometric tests were used to score TCR-TCR, TCR-HLA and TCR-CMV co-occurrence, with a repertoire-size bias correction applied to TCR pairs. To estimate false discovery rates, a later analysis permuted the HLA or CMV assignments 20 times. A later analysis grouped co-occurring TCRs with DBSCAN, adding TCRdist sequence similarity when clustering within HLA-allele-positive subsets. For co-occurrence clustering, repertoires with fewer than 30,000 or more than 120,000 public chains were excluded, along with a handful of repertoires with anomalous nucleotide sharing. TCRdb stores this immuneACCESS table with in-frame sequences only. Part of the clones is absent; in the studies checked, under half of the shortfall reflects unresolved V genes, and no reason is known for the rest. V and J calls plus clone size are reproduced from that table; the DNA served to infer D and trimming. This sample holds 200,000 to 250,000 clones; about 70% were observed only once. The ten largest clonotypes hold 2.5% to 3% of the sample.

The chain joins TRBV28 to TRBJ2-3, with the D gene call left open. The TCR comes from a man in his forties or fifties in good health and CMV-seropositive. The specimen sequenced was PBMCs. The CDR3 here reads CASSSEETDTQYF. The nucleotide sequence reads TGTGCCAGCAGCTCAGAAGAAACAGATACGCAGTATTTT.